This entry concerns a single T cell receptor (beta chain). The antigen is not known. These data are taken from a study of T cell responses to AZD1222 COVID-19 vaccine. TCRdb keeps only in-frame clones here, not all; method: immunoSEQ multiplex PCR. The sample holds 180,000 or so clones, 88% seen once. Both about-4-week and about-12-week second-dose recipients were combined. Findings and limits, study-wide: Clonal diversity was possibly underestimated; the donors were predominantly white British and more often female.

The CDR3 loop spans 16 amino acids. V was shortened by 0 bases and J by 0 bases, with 12 bases between the two germline ends. Per germline, CDR1 SGHTA and CDR2 FQGNSA. This clonotype was obtained from an adult who received the AZD1222 COVID-19 vaccine. J is TRBJ2-7 and V is TRBV7-2, with D perhaps matching TRBD2 (6 bases). The material was peripheral blood, obtained 28 days after the second AZD1222 dose. CDR3 nucleotides: TGTGCCAGCAGCTTAGCTGGGACTGCCAGCTCCTACGAGCAGTACTTC. It encodes CASSLAGTASSYEQYF.